One sample yielded the 20 T cell receptor beta chains listed below, sequenced in a study of control samples from healthy donors and cancer patients. Clones were sequenced by immunoSEQ multiplex PCR, and TCRdb holds only the in-frame ones, with some missing. The data contain about 110,000 clones, around 89% of them singletons. The specimen was PBMCs. The receptors here all came from a woman between 55 and 75 years old with lung cancer.

CDR3 loop: CASSPGEGLYGYTF. CDR3 coding DNA: TGTGCCAGCAGCCCGGGGGAGGGACTATATGGCTACACCTTC. The chain joins TRBV7-9 to TRBJ1-2, with D possibly being TRBD1 (5 bases). The germline V and J ends were trimmed by 5 bases and 5 bases, with 15 bases remaining between them. This CDR3 is built from 14 residues. The germline gives CDR1 SEHNR, CDR2 FQNEAQ (reference sequence).

CDR3 sequence reads: CASSLAALTDTQYF. CDR3 nucleotide sequence: TGTGCCAGCAGCTTAGCTGCGCTTACAGATACGCAGTATTTT. The chain combines TRBV7-8 with TRBJ2-3, with D uncertain. Trimming removed 0 bases at V and 3 bases at J, with 7 bases between. Germline V gives CDR1 SGHVS, CDR2 FQNEAQ. CDR3 length equals 14 residues.

V usage is TRBV29-1 and J usage is TRBJ2-5; D possibly uses TRBD1 or TRBD2 (5 bases each). The CDR3 is 14 residues long. Germline V lookup: CDR1 SQVTM, CDR2 ANQGSEA. With 7 bases removed from V and 4 bases from J, the gap between germline ends came to 19 bases. The CDR3 sequence: CSANGGSRSETQYF. DNA of the CDR3: TGCAGCGCTAATGGGGGATCAAGATCAGAGACCCAGTACTTC.

The chain is built from TRBV5-1 and TRBJ2-3; 11 bases are shared with TRBD2. The CDR3 extends over 17 amino acids. Germline V lookup: CDR1 SGHRS, CDR2 YFSETQ. Trimming at V came to 3 bases and at J to 0 bases, leaving 6 bases not matched to a gene. The CDR3, as DNA: TGCGCCAGCAGCTACGGACTAGCGGGTTTCAGCACAGATACGCAGTATTTT. Amino acids: CASSYGLAGFSTDTQYF.

This sequence joins TRBV29-1 and TRBJ2-1; TRBD2 aligns across 11 bases. The V gene's germline CDR1 is SQVTM and CDR2 ANQGSEA. J was trimmed by 0 bases and V by 2 bases; bases with no gene match: 0. This CDR3 has 15 amino acids. The CDR3 loop reads CSVETSGSSYNEQFF. The CDR3 nucleotides are TGCAGCGTTGAAACTAGCGGGAGCTCCTACAATGAGCAGTTCTTC.

The chain uses TRBV27 and TRBJ2-7; D is uncertain. CDR1 and CDR2 from the germline V gene are MNHEY and SMNVEV (reference sequence). This CDR3 has 11 amino acids. V lost 8 bases to trimming and J lost 4 bases, with 9 bases between them. This CDR3 reads CASPGKYEQYF. CDR3 DNA: TGTGCCAGCCCTGGGAAATACGAGCAGTACTTC.

The V call is TRBV19, the J call TRBJ1-1; D ambiguous. This CDR3 contains 12 residues. The V gene's germline CDR1 is LNHDA and CDR2 SQIVND (reference sequence). V gave up 7 bases and J gave up 3 bases, with 9 bases separating them. The CDR3 DNA reads TGTGCCAGTACCTCCGACCACACTGAAGCTTTCTTT. Translated: CASTSDHTEAFF.

The chain has TRBV10-3 and TRBJ1-3, with TRBD1 matching 8 bases. This CDR3 contains 14 residues. Trimming removed 6 bases from V and 0 bases from J; junction bases left unmatched: 1. CDR1 ENHRY and CDR2 SYGVKD come from the germline V gene. The CDR3 DNA sequence: TGTGCCATCAGCGGACAGGGCTCTGGAAACACCATATATTTT. Protein product: CAISGQGSGNTIYF.

This chain uses TRBV7-2 with TRBJ1-2; D is undetermined. V dropped 5 bases and J dropped 8 bases, with 15 bases sitting between them. Germline values: CDR1 SGHTA, CDR2 FQGNSA. This CDR3 spans 13 amino acids. CDR3 loop: CASSRDGPGGYTF. CDR3 nucleotide sequence: TGTGCCAGCAGCCGTGACGGACCGGGGGGCTACACCTTC.

The table lists this clone with a few counts. V gene TRBV7-3 combines with J gene TRBJ1-1; no firm D call. Germline V lookup: CDR1 SGHTA, CDR2 FQGTGA. This CDR3 has 15 residues. V lost 5 bases, J lost 5 bases, and 18 bases lay in between. The CDR3 coding sequence is TGTGCCAGCAGCCCCGGCCTCGGTATTACAACTGAAGCTTTCTTT. This encodes CASSPGLGITTEAFF. The full variable domain, its missing parts supplied by reference TRBV7-3 and TRBJ1-1, is GAGVSQTPSNKVTEKGKYVELRCDPISGHTALYWYRQSLGQGPEFLIYFQGTGAADDSGLPNDRFFAVRPEGSVSTLKIQRTERGDSAVYLCASSPGLGITTEAFFGQGTRLTVV.

The chain has TRBV19 and TRBJ1-3; D remains unclear. The CDR3 runs to 12 residues. Germline values: CDR1 LNHDA, CDR2 SQIVND (reference sequence). The germline V and J ends were trimmed by 8 bases and 0 bases, with 5 bases remaining between them. DNA for the CDR3: TGTGCCAGTCTGAGCTCTGGAAACACCATATATTTT. Protein sequence: CASLSSGNTIYF. The full variable domain, completed using reference TRBV19 and TRBJ1-3, is DGGITQSPKYLFRKEGQNVTLSCEQNLNHDAMYWYRQDPGQGLRLIYYSQIVNDFQKGDIAEGYSVSREKKESFPLTVTSAQKNPTAFYLCASLSSGNTIYFGEGSWLTVV.

J is TRBJ1-1 and V is TRBV18, with D possibly being TRBD1 (5 bases). The CDR3 is made up of 15 amino acids. Trimming removed 0 bases from V and 9 bases from J, with 17 bases in between. The V gene's germline CDR1 is KGHSH and CDR2 LQKENI. The CDR3 loop reads CASSPPSGQISQAFF. DNA for the CDR3: TGTGCCAGCTCACCACCGTCCGGACAAATTTCCCAAGCTTTCTTT.

The rearrangement uses TRBV30 and TRBJ2-5, with 7 bases lining up with TRBD2. Trimming at V came to 5 bases and at J to 7 bases, leaving 13 bases not matched to a gene. The CDR3 runs to 14 residues. Germline CDR1 reads GTSNPN; CDR2 reads SVGIG (reference sequence). In DNA, the CDR3 is TGTGCCTGGGCGGGAGACAGCAATTTGGGGACCCAGTACTTC. Its protein is CAWAGDSNLGTQYF.

The V gene is TRBV6-5, the J gene TRBJ2-5, with TRBD2 as a possible D gene (7 bases). CDR1 is MNHEY, CDR2 SVGAGI, per germline. Trimming took off 6 bases at V and 13 bases at J, with 24 bases between the two ends. The CDR3 has 14 residues. CDR3 residues: CASSPPGGGLPPYF. The DNA for the CDR3 is TGTGCCAGCAGCCCCCCCGGAGGGGGACTACCACCGTACTTC.

J is TRBJ1-4 and V is TRBV27, with TRBD1 as a possible D gene (6 bases). Germline V lookup: CDR1 MNHEY, CDR2 SMNVEV (reference sequence). V lost 1 base to trimming and J lost 2 bases, with 17 bases between them. CDR3 length: 18 residues. This CDR3 is CASSLYPPGGLTNEKLFF. The CDR3 nucleotides are TGTGCCAGCAGTTTATACCCCCCCGGGGGGCTGACTAATGAAAAACTGTTTTTT. Complete variable domain (other parts from reference TRBV27 and TRBJ1-4): EAQVTQNPRYLITVTGKKLTVTCSQNMNHEYMSWYRQDPGLGLRQIYYSMNVEVTDKGDVPEGYKVSRKEKRNFPLILESPSPNQTSLYFCASSLYPPGGLTNEKLFFGSGTQLSVL.

This chain connects TRBV19 to TRBJ1-6; 8 bases map to TRBD1. J gave up 4 bases and V 7 bases, and 9 bases lay outside the gene matches. The CDR3 extends over 16 amino acids. Germline V gene sequence: CDR1 LNHDA, CDR2 SQIVND (reference sequence). The CDR3 reads CASKGRTGHYNSPLHF. The CDR3 nucleotides are TGTGCCAGTAAGGGGCGGACAGGGCATTATAATTCACCCCTCCACTTT.

J is TRBJ2-7 and V is TRBV7-5; no DNA check was done on the table's D call, TRBD1. TRBV7-5 is a pseudogene locus. The CDR3 runs to 15 residues. CDR3 DNA: TGTGCCAGAAGCTCGATCTCTCGACAGCACTACGAGCAGTACTTC. This translates into CARSSISRQHYEQYF.

Turning to this clone: The junction and the germline gene differ at one end; a read error may be behind it. V usage is TRBV7-2 and J usage is TRBJ1-1; possible D gene TRBD1, 6 bases. Per the germline V gene, CDR1 is SGHTA and CDR2 is FQGNSA. The CDR3 length is 13 residues. CDR3 in amino acids: CASSSQTQGKGLF. CDR3 nucleotide sequence: TGTGCCAGCAGCTCCCAAACTCAGGGGAAGGGGCTCTTT. Looking up the rest from reference TRBV7-2 and TRBJ1-1 gives the full variable domain: GAGVSQSPSNKVTEKGKDVELRCDPISGHTALYWYRQSLGQGLEFLIYFQGNSAPDKSGLPSDRFSAERTGGSVSTLTIQRTQQEDSAVYLCASSSQTQGKGLFGQGTRLTVV.

The chain is built from TRBV21-1 and TRBJ1-5. TRBV21-1 is annotated as a pseudogene. This CDR3 has 14 amino acids. CDR3 sequence reads: CASSSRDGNQPQHF. CDR3 coding DNA: TGTGCCAGCAGCTCCCGGGACGGGAATCAGCCCCAGCATTTT.

This chain uses TRBV3-1 (or the pseudogene TRBV3-2) with TRBJ2-3; 11 nucleotides line up with TRBD2. The CDR3 sequence is 16 residues long. Germline lookup yields CDR1 LGHDT and CDR2 YNNKEL (reference sequence). Trimming at V came to 3 bases and at J to 5 bases, leaving 7 bases not matched to a gene. The CDR3 bases are TGTGCCAGCAGCCAGGAACTAGCGGGAGTGGTAGATACGCAGTATTTT. Encoded protein: CASSQELAGVVDTQYF.